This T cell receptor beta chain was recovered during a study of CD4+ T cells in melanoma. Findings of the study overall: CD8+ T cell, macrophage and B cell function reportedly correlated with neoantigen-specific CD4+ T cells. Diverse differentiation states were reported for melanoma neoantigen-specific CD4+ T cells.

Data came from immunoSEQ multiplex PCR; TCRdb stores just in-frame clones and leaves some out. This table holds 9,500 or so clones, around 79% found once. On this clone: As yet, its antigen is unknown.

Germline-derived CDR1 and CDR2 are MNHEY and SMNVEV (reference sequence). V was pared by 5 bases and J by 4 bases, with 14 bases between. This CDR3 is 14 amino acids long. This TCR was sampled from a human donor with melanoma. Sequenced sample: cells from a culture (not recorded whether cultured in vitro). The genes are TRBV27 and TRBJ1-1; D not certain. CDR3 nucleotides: TGTGCCAGCAGTAGAGGTGGTCCCCCCACTGAAGCTTTCTTT. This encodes CASSRGGPPTEAFF.